This entry is about one T cell receptor beta chain. Per the germline V gene, CDR1 is LGHNA and CDR2 is YSLEER. The V end lost 4 bases, the J end lost 0 bases, and 12 bases lay between the germline ends. The CDR3 is 15 residues long. The sample originates from a study of cytomegalovirus exposure and HLA in healthy donors. The PCR employed 60 Vbeta primers together with 13 Jbeta primers. Clones were read by immunoSEQ multiplex PCR, and TCRdb kept only the in-frame ones, dropping some. Of 120,000 or so clones in the sample, 70% to 85% were seen once. This TCR was sampled from a man aged 45-60 years in good health and CMV-seropositive. Sequenced: PBMCs. The V call is TRBV4-3, the J call TRBJ1-1; tentative D call: TRBD1 (6 bases). The CDR3 reads CASSPSGVLNTEAFF. The CDR3 coding sequence is TGCGCCAGCAGCCCTTCAGGGGTCCTGAACACTGAAGCTTTCTTT.